A single sample gave rise to the 13 T cell receptor beta chains below, sequenced in a study of T cells in localized non-small cell lung cancer. Clones were sequenced by immunoSEQ multiplex PCR, and TCRdb holds only the in-frame ones, with some missing. The repertoire includes 53,000 or so clones, approximately 93% of them detected once, and roughly 21% sits in the top ten. The specimen comprised peripheral blood, sampled before any cancer treatment. Every receptor here comes from a man between 35 and 75 years old with stage I lung adenocarcinoma.

The chain is built from TRBV6-5 and TRBJ1-1; no firm D call. The CDR3 is 16 residues long. Trimming left V 0 bases short and J 4 bases short, with 15 bases between. Germline lookup yields CDR1 MNHEY and CDR2 SVGAGI. CDR3 DNA sequence: TGTGCCAGCAGTTACTCCCAGCGAGGCCACGGCACTGAAGCTTTCTTT. It yields the protein CASSYSQRGHGTEAFF.

This chain connects TRBV2 to TRBJ2-5; D not resolved. Trimming shortened V by 7 bases and J by 1 base, and 10 bases separated the two germline ends. The CDR3 is 13 residues long. The germline V gene has CDR1 SNHLY and CDR2 FYNNEI. The CDR3 coding sequence is TGTGCCAGCACTAAATACAGCCAAGAGACCCAGTACTTC. This codes for CASTKYSQETQYF.

The chain has TRBV6-1 and TRBJ2-2; D not resolved. Trimming took off 6 bases at V and 7 bases at J, with 12 bases between the two ends. The length of the CDR3 is 13 residues. The germline CDR1 and CDR2 sequences are MNHNS and SASEGT. CDR3 sequence: CASSTSHLGELFF. The DNA of the CDR3 is TGTGCCAGCAGCACATCGCACCTCGGGGAGCTGTTTTTT.

The V call is TRBV7-2, the J call TRBJ2-5; possibly TRBD1 for D (6 bases). The V end lost 7 bases, the J end lost 1 base, and 16 bases lay between the germline ends. This CDR3 has 15 residues. CDR1 is SGHTA, CDR2 FQGNSA, per germline. The CDR3 DNA follows: TGTGCCAGCACCGACAAGGGACAAATCCAAGAGACCCAGTACTTC. Translating it yields CASTDKGQIQETQYF. Variable domain in full (rest from reference TRBV7-2 and TRBJ2-5): GAGVSQSPSNKVTEKGKDVELRCDPISGHTALYWYRQSLGQGLEFLIYFQGNSAPDKSGLPSDRFSAERTGGSVSTLTIQRTQQEDSAVYLCASTDKGQIQETQYFGPGTRLLVL.

The J gene is TRBJ1-1, the V gene TRBV4-3; 11 nucleotides align to TRBD1. Germline V gene sequence: CDR1 LGHNA, CDR2 YSLEER. There are 18 residues in the CDR3. V trimming: 5 bases; J trimming: 5 bases; junction bases outside the gene matches: 16. The CDR3 sequence: CASSSSKDRTGGWTEAFF. Written as DNA, the CDR3 is TGCGCCAGCAGCTCGAGCAAAGACCGGACAGGGGGCTGGACTGAAGCTTTCTTT.

The genes are TRBV2 and TRBJ1-1; D is ambiguous. The CDR3 length is 13 residues. V was trimmed by 3 bases and J by 0 bases, leaving 5 bases between them. The germline V gene encodes CDR1 SNHLY and CDR2 FYNNEI. CDR3 sequence: CASSDELNTEAFF. In DNA form, the CDR3 reads TGTGCCAGCAGTGATGAGCTGAACACTGAAGCTTTCTTT.

This clone was found once. The chain employs TRBV7-9 and TRBJ2-5; a possible D gene is TRBD1 (5 bases). This CDR3 region has 13 residues. Trimming took 9 bases from V and 1 from J, leaving 12 bases between them. From germline, CDR1 is SEHNR and CDR2 FQNEAQ (reference sequence). This chain's CDR3 is CARKRTPQETQYF. The CDR3 DNA is TGTGCCAGGAAGAGGACACCCCAAGAGACCCAGTACTTC.

The V call is TRBV28, the J call TRBJ1-4, with TRBD1 identical over 7 bases. The germline gives CDR1 MDHEN, CDR2 SYDVKM. This CDR3 region has 16 residues. V shed 4 bases and J 8 bases; nucleotides not matched to a gene: 13. CDR3 sequence: CASSSPGDRDVEKLFF. CDR3 DNA sequence: TGTGCCAGCAGTTCACCCGGAGACAGGGATGTGGAAAAACTGTTTTTT.

The chain is built from TRBV5-1 and TRBJ2-2, with D possibly being TRBD1 or TRBD2 (5 bases each). This CDR3 is built from 13 residues. Deletions cut 4 bases from V and 9 bases from J, with 13 bases between. Looked up from germline, CDR1 is SGHRS and CDR2 is YFSETQ. The CDR3 here is CASSIGGDRELFF. The CDR3 bases are TGCGCCAGCAGCATTGGTGGGGACCGGGAGCTGTTTTTT.

The rearrangement joins TRBV15 to TRBJ2-7, with 10 bases lining up with TRBD2. The length of the CDR3 is 15 residues. CDR1 LNHNV and CDR2 YYDKDF come from the germline V gene (reference sequence). The V gene end was trimmed by 1 base and the J gene end by 9 bases; junction bases not matched to a gene: 9. The CDR3, as DNA: TGTGCCACCAGCAGAGGTACAGCGGGAGGGCCCATGCAGTACTTC. Its translation: CATSRGTAGGPMQYF.

This chain joins TRBV14 and TRBJ1-2, with a tentative D call TRBD1 (6 bases). CDR1 and CDR2 (germline): SGHDN, FVKESK. CDR3 length: 14 amino acids. The germline V and J ends were trimmed by 6 bases and 5 bases, with 16 bases remaining between them. CDR3 in amino acids: CASSTRQDPYGYTF. The CDR3 coding sequence is TGTGCCAGCAGTACTCGACAGGACCCTTATGGCTACACCTTC.

The chain joins TRBV4-1 to TRBJ2-2; unclear D gene. This CDR3 is built from 13 residues. The germline CDR1 and CDR2 sequences are MGHRA and YSYEKL. V shed 4 bases and J shed 6 bases, with 9 bases lying between them. The CDR3 nucleotides read TGCGCCAGCAGCCTGACTCAGCCCGGGGAGCTGTTTTTT. This gives the protein CASSLTQPGELFF.

The chain joins TRBV2 to TRBJ2-4; D is perhaps TRBD1 (5 bases). From germline, CDR1 is SNHLY and CDR2 FYNNEI. The V end was cut by 2 bases, the J end by 0 bases, with 14 bases between. The CDR3 length is 17 residues. This chain's CDR3 is CASSETMSGLAKNIQYF. The CDR3, as DNA: TGTGCCAGCAGTGAAACAATGTCAGGGTTAGCCAAAAACATTCAGTACTTC.